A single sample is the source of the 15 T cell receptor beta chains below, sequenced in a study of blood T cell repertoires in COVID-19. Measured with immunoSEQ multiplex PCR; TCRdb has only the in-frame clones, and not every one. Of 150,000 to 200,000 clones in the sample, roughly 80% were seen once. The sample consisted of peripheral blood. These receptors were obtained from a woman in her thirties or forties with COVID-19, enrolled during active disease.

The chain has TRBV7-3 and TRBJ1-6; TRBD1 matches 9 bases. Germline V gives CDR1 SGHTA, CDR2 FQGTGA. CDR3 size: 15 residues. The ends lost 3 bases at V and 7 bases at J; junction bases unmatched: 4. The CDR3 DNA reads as TGTGCCAGCAGCTTCGGGGGACAGGGAAATTCACCCCTCCACTTT. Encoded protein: CASSFGGQGNSPLHF.

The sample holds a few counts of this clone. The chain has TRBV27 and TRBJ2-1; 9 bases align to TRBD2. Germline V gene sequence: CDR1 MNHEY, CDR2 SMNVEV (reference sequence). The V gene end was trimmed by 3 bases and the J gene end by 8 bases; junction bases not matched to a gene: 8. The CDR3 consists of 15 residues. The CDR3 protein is CASSFYSGRAYEQFF. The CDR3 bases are TGTGCCAGCAGTTTCTATAGCGGGAGAGCCTATGAGCAGTTCTTC.

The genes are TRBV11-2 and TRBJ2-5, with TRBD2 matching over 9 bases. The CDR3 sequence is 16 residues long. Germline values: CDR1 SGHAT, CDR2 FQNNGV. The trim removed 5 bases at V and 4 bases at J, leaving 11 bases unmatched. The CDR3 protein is CASSLAGRRFRETQYF. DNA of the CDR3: TGTGCCAGCAGCCTAGCGGGGAGGAGGTTTAGAGAGACCCAGTACTTC.

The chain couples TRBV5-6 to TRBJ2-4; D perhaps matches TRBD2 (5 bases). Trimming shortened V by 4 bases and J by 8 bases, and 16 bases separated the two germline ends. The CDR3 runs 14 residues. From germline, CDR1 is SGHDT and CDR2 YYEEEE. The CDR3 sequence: CASSTPSGVHIQYF. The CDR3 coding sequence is TGTGCCAGCAGCACCCCGTCCGGGGTCCACATTCAGTACTTC.

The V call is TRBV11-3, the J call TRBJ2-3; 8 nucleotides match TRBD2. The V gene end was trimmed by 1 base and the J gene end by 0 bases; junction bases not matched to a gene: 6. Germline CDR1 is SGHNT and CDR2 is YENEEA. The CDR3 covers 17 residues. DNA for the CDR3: TGTGCCAGCAGCTTAGGGGTAGCGGGGACTAGCACAGATACGCAGTATTTT. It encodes CASSLGVAGTSTDTQYF.

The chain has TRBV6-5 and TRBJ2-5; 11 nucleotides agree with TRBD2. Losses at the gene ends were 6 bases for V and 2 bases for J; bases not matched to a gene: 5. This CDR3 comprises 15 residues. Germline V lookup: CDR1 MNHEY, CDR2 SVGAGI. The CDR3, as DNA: TGTGCCAGCAGCCTAGCGGGGGGACAGCAAGAGACCCAGTACTTC. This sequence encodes CASSLAGGQQETQYF.

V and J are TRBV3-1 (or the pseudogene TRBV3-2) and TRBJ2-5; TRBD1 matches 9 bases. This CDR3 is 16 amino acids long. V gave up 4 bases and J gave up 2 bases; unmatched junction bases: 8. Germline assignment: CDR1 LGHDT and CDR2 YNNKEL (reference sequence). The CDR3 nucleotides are TGTGCCAGCAGCCTCCCGGGACAGGGTGGTCAAGAGACCCAGTACTTC. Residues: CASSLPGQGGQETQYF.

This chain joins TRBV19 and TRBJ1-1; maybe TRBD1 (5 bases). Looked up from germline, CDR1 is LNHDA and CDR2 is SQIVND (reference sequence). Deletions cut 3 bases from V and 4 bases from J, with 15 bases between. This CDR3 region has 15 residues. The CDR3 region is CASSMSGVGITEAFF. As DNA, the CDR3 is TGTGCCAGTAGTATGTCGGGGGTCGGTATCACTGAAGCTTTCTTT.

The CDR3 sequence is CASSIPKWGQANTEAFF. Here the CDR3 DNA reads TGTGCCAGTAGTATCCCAAAATGGGGGCAGGCCAACACTGAAGCTTTCTTT. The gene calls are TRBV19 and TRBJ1-1, with D possibly TRBD1 on 6 matching bases. Trimming removed 3 bases from V and 2 bases from J, with 19 bases in between. The CDR3 covers 17 residues. Germline values: CDR1 LNHDA, CDR2 SQIVND (reference sequence).

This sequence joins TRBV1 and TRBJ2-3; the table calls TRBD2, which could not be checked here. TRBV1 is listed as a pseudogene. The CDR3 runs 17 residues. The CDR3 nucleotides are TGCACCAGCAGCCAATCTAAGGCGAAGCGGGAAACAGATACGCAGTATTTT. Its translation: CTSSQSKAKRETDTQYF.

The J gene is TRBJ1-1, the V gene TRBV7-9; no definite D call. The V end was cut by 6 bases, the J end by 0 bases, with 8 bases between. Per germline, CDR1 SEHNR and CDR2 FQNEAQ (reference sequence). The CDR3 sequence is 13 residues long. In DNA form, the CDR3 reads TGTGCCAGCAGTTTGACAATGAACACTGAAGCTTTCTTT. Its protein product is CASSLTMNTEAFF.

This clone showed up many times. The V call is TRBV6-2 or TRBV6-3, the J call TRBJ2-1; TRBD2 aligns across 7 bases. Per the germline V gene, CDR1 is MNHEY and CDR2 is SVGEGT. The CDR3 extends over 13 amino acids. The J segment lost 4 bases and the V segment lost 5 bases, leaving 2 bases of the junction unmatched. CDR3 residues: CASSTSEYNEQFF. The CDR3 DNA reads TGTGCCAGCAGTACTAGCGAGTACAATGAGCAGTTCTTC.

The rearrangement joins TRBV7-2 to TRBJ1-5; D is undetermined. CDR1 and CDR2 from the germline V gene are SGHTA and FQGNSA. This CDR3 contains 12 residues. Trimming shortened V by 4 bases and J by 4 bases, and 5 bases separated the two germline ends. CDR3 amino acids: CASSSGNQPQHF. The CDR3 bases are TGTGCCAGCAGCTCAGGTAATCAGCCCCAGCATTTT.

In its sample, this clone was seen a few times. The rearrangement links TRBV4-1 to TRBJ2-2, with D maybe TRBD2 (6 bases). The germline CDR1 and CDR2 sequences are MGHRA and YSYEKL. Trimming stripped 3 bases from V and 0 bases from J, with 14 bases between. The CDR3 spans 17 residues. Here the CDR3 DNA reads TGCGCCAGCAGCCAGCGCCCCCCGGGGGCGAACACCGGGGAGCTGTTTTTT. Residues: CASSQRPPGANTGELFF.

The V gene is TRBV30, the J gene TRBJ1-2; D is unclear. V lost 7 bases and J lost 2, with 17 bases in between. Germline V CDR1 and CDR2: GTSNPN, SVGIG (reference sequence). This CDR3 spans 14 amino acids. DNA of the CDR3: TGTGCCTACCCCCACCGACTGAGCAACTATGGCTACACCTTC. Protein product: CAYPHRLSNYGYTF.